The rows below give T cell receptor beta chains drawn from one sample of a study of patients and donors after allogeneic stem cell transplantation. TCRdb reprocessed the RT-PCR reads with MiXCR, giving one entry per CDR3 protein. Altogether 150,000 to 250,000 distinct CDR3 sequences are present, 40% to 45% being singletons, with the ten largest covering 30% to 35%. Sequencing was performed on blood, either unsorted or a sorted T cell fraction (not recorded which). These receptors were obtained from a human donor who was either an allogeneic HSCT recipient or a stem cell or donor lymphocyte infusion donor (not recorded which). It is not recorded whose cells these are; they may come from a transplant donor. The CDR3 runs from the conserved cysteine through the conserved F or W.

CASNPVGGNEQFF	TRBV27	TRBJ2-1
CASSLASGNTGELFF	TRBV5-1	TRBJ2-2
CASTRGNEQYF	TRBV28	TRBJ2-7
CASSPLATQNTGELFF	TRBV18	TRBJ2-2
CASSQVPGLSEQYF	TRBV4-1	TRBJ2-7
CATSDLSISSSTDTQYF	TRBV24-1	TRBJ2-3
CASSLWGNTDTQYF	TRBV6-5	TRBJ2-3
CASSYLPPNTEAFF	TRBV6-5	TRBJ1-1
CASSADSPPNEKLFF	TRBV2	TRBJ1-4
CASTHKQTNGYTF	TRBV6-5	TRBJ1-2
CASSLSVVTDTQYF	TRBV28	TRBJ2-3
CASRVQGTEAFF	TRBV2	TRBJ1-1
CASSQVGGDNSPLHF	TRBV4-2	TRBJ1-6
CASSPPEKETQYF	TRBV27	TRBJ2-5
CASSQDPRTGGTEAFF	TRBV4-3	TRBJ1-1
CASSFGGKGQPQHF	TRBV28	TRBJ1-5
CASSGGPYGYTF	TRBV25-1	TRBJ1-2
CASSQDRELSEQYF	TRBV4-3	TRBJ2-7
CASSYNPGELFF	TRBV6-2/TRBV6-3	TRBJ2-2
CASSSLRGANSPLHF	TRBV7-6	TRBJ1-6
CASSLGSSYNEQFF	TRBV5-1	TRBJ2-1
CASSPSTGNTIYF	TRBV12-3/TRBV12-4	TRBJ1-3
CASSPNGPYYQPQHF	TRBV7-2	TRBJ1-5
CASSLIADTQYF	TRBV5-1	TRBJ2-3
CASSLGGNNEKLFF	TRBV12-3/TRBV12-4	TRBJ1-4
CASSRNPPDTQYF	TRBV7-8	TRBJ2-3
CASSFRSTNQPQHF	TRBV27	TRBJ1-5
CASRYTGTNTEAFF	TRBV5-6	TRBJ1-1
CSLGAGNEQFF	TRBV29-1	TRBJ2-1